These T cell receptor beta chains were read from a single sample in a study of post-analysis software for immune sequencing data. TCRdb reanalysed the PCR reads using MiXCR and keeps one entry per CDR3 protein. Of approximately 630,000 distinct CDR3 sequences in the sample, 55% to 70% were seen once. Sequenced: blood. The receptors derive from a girl aged 2-10 years with multiple sclerosis. Both conserved end residues are part of each CDR3. Fields, in order: J gene, D gene, clone size, V gene, CDR3 protein, CDR3 DNA. D genes are given only for firm matches. Expanded clones get a size class; other rows say once, few or many, or leave the size out.

J: TRBJ1-1
D: NA
size: once
V: TRBV11-2
CDR3: CASSSAGSRVSEAFF
DNA: TGTGCCAGCAGCTCGGCGGGGAGCAGGGTGTCGGAAGCTTTCTTT

J: TRBJ2-3
D: TRBD2
size: few
V: TRBV7-2
CDR3: CASSLARTGGPTDTQYF
DNA: TGTGCCAGCAGCTTAGCGAGGACGGGAGGGCCGACAGATACGCAGTATTTT

J: TRBJ2-3
D: NA
size: NA
V: TRBV6-5
CDR3: CASGTSTDTQYF
DNA: TGTGCCAGCGGGACTAGCACAGATACGCAGTATTTT

J: TRBJ1-5
D: NA
size: NA
V: TRBV24-1
CDR3: CATSGAAGTGNQPQHF
DNA: TGTGCCACCAGTGGGGCCGCTGGGACGGGCAATCAGCCCCAGCATTTT

J: TRBJ1-5
D: TRBD1
size: NA
V: TRBV29-1
CDR3: CSVEGGQGNQPQHF
DNA: TGCAGCGTTGAGGGGGGACAGGGCAATCAGCCCCAGCATTTT

J: TRBJ2-1
D: TRBD1
size: NA
V: TRBV20-1
CDR3: CSGSPGQYNEQFF
DNA: TGCAGCGGCTCTCCGGGACAGTACAATGAGCAGTTCTTC

J: TRBJ2-7
D: NA
size: few
V: TRBV29-1
CDR3: CSVESPGNEQYF
DNA: TGCAGCGTTGAGAGTCCGGGAAACGAGCAGTACTTC

J: TRBJ2-7
D: NA
size: NA
V: TRBV12-3/TRBV12-4
CDR3: CASSLLGGLYF
DNA: TGTGCCAGCAGTCTACTGGGGGGATTGTACTTC

J: TRBJ2-5
D: NA
size: NA
V: TRBV10-3
CDR3: CATRGGEETQYF
DNA: TGTGCCACCCGTGGGGGCGAAGAGACCCAGTACTTC

J: TRBJ2-7
D: TRBD1
size: NA
V: TRBV29-1
CDR3: CSVITGTGTYEQYF
DNA: TGCAGCGTGATTACCGGGACAGGGACCTACGAGCAGTACTTC

J: TRBJ2-7
D: NA
size: few
V: TRBV27
CDR3: CASSFQANYEQYF
DNA: TGTGCCAGCAGTTTCCAAGCGAATTACGAGCAGTACTTC

J: TRBJ2-3
D: NA
size: few
V: TRBV29-1
CDR3: CSVNGRQATDTQYF
DNA: TGCAGCGTCAACGGGCGACAGGCCACAGATACGCAGTATTTT

J: TRBJ2-3
D: NA
size: NA
V: TRBV12-3/TRBV12-4
CDR3: CASSFGGVADTQYF
DNA: TGTGCCAGCAGTTTTGGAGGGGTGGCAGATACGCAGTATTTT

J: TRBJ2-3
D: NA
size: NA
V: TRBV4-2
CDR3: CASSPRLADTQYF
DNA: TGTGCCAGCAGCCCTAGGCTCGCAGATACGCAGTATTTT

J: TRBJ2-5
D: NA
size: NA
V: TRBV12-3/TRBV12-4
CDR3: CASSFRGEQETQYF
DNA: TGTGCCAGCAGTTTCAGGGGGGAACAAGAGACCCAGTACTTC

J: TRBJ2-1
D: NA
size: once
V: TRBV29-1
CDR3: CSVDAFGPGYGFF
DNA: TGCAGCGTTGATGCGTTCGGCCCAGGGTATGGGTTCTTC

J: TRBJ2-1
D: NA
size: few
V: TRBV20-1
CDR3: CSARVGLPNEQFF
DNA: TGCAGTGCTAGGGTAGGACTGCCCAATGAGCAGTTCTTC

J: TRBJ2-1
D: NA
size: NA
V: TRBV20-1
CDR3: CSARTRKGEQFF
DNA: TGCAGTGCTAGAACCCGGAAGGGGGAGCAGTTCTTC

J: TRBJ2-3
D: NA
size: NA
V: TRBV6-2/TRBV6-3
CDR3: CASSYSTGRYTDTQYF
DNA: TGTGCCAGCAGTTACTCGACGGGACGCTACACAGATACGCAGTATTTT

J: TRBJ1-1
D: NA
size: NA
V: TRBV5-1
CDR3: CASSWGQVNTEAFF
DNA: TGCGCCAGCAGCTGGGGACAAGTGAACACTGAAGCTTTCTTT

J: TRBJ2-5
D: TRBD2
size: NA
V: TRBV5-1
CDR3: CASSEIGAGGTQYF
DNA: TGCGCCAGCAGCGAGATAGGGGCGGGGGGGACCCAGTACTTC

J: TRBJ2-3
D: NA
size: NA
V: TRBV15
CDR3: CATSRDIEAADTQYF
DNA: TGTGCCACCAGCAGAGATATTGAGGCAGCAGATACGCAGTATTTT

J: TRBJ2-1
D: TRBD2
size: NA
V: TRBV7-2
CDR3: CASSLGAGGNNEQFF
DNA: TGTGCCAGCAGCTTAGGAGCGGGAGGGAACAATGAGCAGTTCTTC

J: TRBJ2-3
D: TRBD1
size: few
V: TRBV20-1
CDR3: CSADRGGKDTQYF
DNA: TGCAGTGCTGACAGGGGGGGAAAAGATACGCAGTATTTT

J: TRBJ2-7
D: TRBD2
size: NA
V: TRBV20-1
CDR3: CSALRGTSGRAGEQYF
DNA: TGCAGTGCTCTTCGCGGGACTAGCGGGAGGGCCGGGGAGCAGTACTTC

J: TRBJ2-7
D: TRBD2
size: few
V: TRBV5-1
CDR3: CASNLAGGDYEQYF
DNA: TGCGCCAGCAATTTAGCGGGAGGGGACTACGAGCAGTACTTC

J: TRBJ2-6
D: NA
size: NA
V: TRBV10-2
CDR3: CASESSGANVLTF
DNA: TGCGCCAGCGAGAGCTCTGGGGCCAACGTCCTGACTTTC

J: TRBJ2-5
D: TRBD1
size: NA
V: TRBV6-5
CDR3: CASSESGGVETQYF
DNA: TGTGCCAGCAGTGAATCAGGGGGCGTGGAGACCCAGTACTTC

J: TRBJ1-5
D: NA
size: NA
V: TRBV12-3/TRBV12-4
CDR3: CASNLSNQPQHF
DNA: TGTGCCAGCAACCTAAGCAATCAGCCCCAGCATTTT

J: TRBJ2-6
D: NA
size: few
V: TRBV5-1
CDR3: CASSLAGAGANVLTF
DNA: TGCGCCAGCAGCTTGGCGGGGGCTGGGGCCAACGTCCTGACTTTC

J: TRBJ2-7
D: TRBD2
size: once
V: TRBV20-1
CDR3: CSARDSGGSAAYEQYF
DNA: TGCAGTGCTAGAGATTCGGGCGGGAGCGCGGCGTACGAGCAGTACTTC

J: TRBJ2-1
D: NA
size: NA
V: TRBV27
CDR3: CASSGSGADWFF
DNA: TGTGCCAGCAGTGGGTCAGGGGCGGATTGGTTCTTC

J: TRBJ2-7
D: NA
size: once
V: TRBV29-1
CDR3: CSVAARGSSYEQYF
DNA: TGCAGCGTGGCGGCGAGGGGTTCCTCCTACGAGCAGTACTTC